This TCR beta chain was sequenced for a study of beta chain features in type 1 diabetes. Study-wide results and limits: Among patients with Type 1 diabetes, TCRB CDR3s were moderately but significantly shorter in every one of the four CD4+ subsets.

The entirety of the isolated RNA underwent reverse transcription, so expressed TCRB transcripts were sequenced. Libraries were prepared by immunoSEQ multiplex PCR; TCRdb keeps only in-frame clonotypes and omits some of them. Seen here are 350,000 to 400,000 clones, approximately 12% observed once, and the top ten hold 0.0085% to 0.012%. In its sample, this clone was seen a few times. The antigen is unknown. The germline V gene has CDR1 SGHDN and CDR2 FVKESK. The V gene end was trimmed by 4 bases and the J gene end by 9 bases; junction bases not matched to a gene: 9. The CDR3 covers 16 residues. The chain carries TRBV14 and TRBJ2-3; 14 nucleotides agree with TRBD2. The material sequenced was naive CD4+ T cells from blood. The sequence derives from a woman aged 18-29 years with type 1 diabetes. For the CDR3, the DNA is TGTGCCAGCAGCCTCCGGACTAGCGGGGGGAGTAGAACGCAGTATTTT. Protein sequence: CASSLRTSGGSRTQYF.